This is a list of T cell receptor beta chains from one sample in a study of metastatic and nonmetastatic thyroid tumors. Via MiXCR, TCRdb re-called the PCR reads. The table shows approximately 35,000 clones, with 35% occurring only once. Sequenced: tumor tissue. The receptors originated from a female donor with papillary thyroid cancer or a benign thyroid nodule (not recorded which). Some clones in this sample may be carry-over from other donors' samples. CDR3s include the opening cysteine and the closing phenylalanine or tryptophan. The D gene is left open where the match is weak. A row's size may be missing; if present it is once, few, many or a size class.

j_call: TRBJ1-1
d_call: NA
clone_size: NA
v_call: TRBV7-6
cdr3_nt: TGTGCCAGCGGGGCGGAGATGAACACTGAAGCTTTCTTT
cdr3_aa: CASGAEMNTEAFF

j_call: TRBJ2-5
d_call: NA
clone_size: few
v_call: TRBV6-2/TRBV6-3
cdr3_nt: TGTGCCAGCAGTCTAGAGGCGCAGACCCAGTACTTC
cdr3_aa: CASSLEAQTQYF

j_call: TRBJ1-6
d_call: NA
clone_size: NA
v_call: TRBV7-8
cdr3_nt: TGTGCCAGCAGCTTCACCGGCAGGGGTAGCAATTCACCCCTCCACTTT
cdr3_aa: CASSFTGRGSNSPLHF

j_call: TRBJ2-2
d_call: NA
clone_size: few
v_call: TRBV24-1
cdr3_nt: TGTGCCACCAGTGATTTCAGGGACACCGGGGAGCTGTTTTTT
cdr3_aa: CATSDFRDTGELFF

j_call: TRBJ1-5
d_call: TRBD1
clone_size: many
v_call: TRBV28
cdr3_nt: TGTGCCAGCAGTTCGGGACAGGGGAATCAGCCCCAGCATTTT
cdr3_aa: CASSSGQGNQPQHF

j_call: TRBJ2-6
d_call: TRBD2
clone_size: few
v_call: TRBV5-1
cdr3_nt: TGCGCCAGCAGCTTGGTAGCGGGTTCAGGGGCCAACGTCCTGACTTTC
cdr3_aa: CASSLVAGSGANVLTF

j_call: TRBJ1-2
d_call: NA
clone_size: NA
v_call: TRBV11-2
cdr3_nt: TGTGCCAGCAGCTTAATCGCTAACTATGGCTACACCTTC
cdr3_aa: CASSLIANYGYTF

j_call: TRBJ1-5
d_call: NA
clone_size: many
v_call: TRBV27
cdr3_nt: TGTGCCAGCAGTTTGACGGGGGGGAGGAATGGCAATCAGCCCCAGCATTTT
cdr3_aa: CASSLTGGRNGNQPQHF

j_call: TRBJ1-5
d_call: TRBD1
clone_size: few
v_call: TRBV28
cdr3_nt: TGTGCCAGCAGTTTTAGTGCGACAGGGGGGCAGCCCCAGCATTTT
cdr3_aa: CASSFSATGGQPQHF

j_call: TRBJ1-1
d_call: TRBD1
clone_size: NA
v_call: TRBV10-1
cdr3_nt: TGCGCCAGCAGTGACCGGACAGGGGGAATTAACACTGAAGCTTTCTTT
cdr3_aa: CASSDRTGGINTEAFF

j_call: TRBJ1-1
d_call: NA
clone_size: NA
v_call: TRBV6-4
cdr3_nt: TGTGCCAGCAGTCCCGACGGACAGAACACTGAAGCTTTCTTT
cdr3_aa: CASSPDGQNTEAFF

j_call: TRBJ2-7
d_call: NA
clone_size: NA
v_call: TRBV7-2
cdr3_nt: TGTGCCAGCAGCTTAACAATTTCCTACGAGCAGTACTTC
cdr3_aa: CASSLTISYEQYF

j_call: TRBJ1-2
d_call: TRBD1
clone_size: few
v_call: TRBV6-5
cdr3_nt: TGTGCCAGCAGTTACGGGACAGGGACCAACTATGGCTACACCTTC
cdr3_aa: CASSYGTGTNYGYTF

j_call: TRBJ1-5
d_call: NA
clone_size: NA
v_call: TRBV6-2/TRBV6-3
cdr3_nt: TGTGCCAGCAGTTACTCAGTAGGGTCCGGGCAGCCCCAGCATTTT
cdr3_aa: CASSYSVGSGQPQHF

j_call: TRBJ2-7
d_call: NA
clone_size: NA
v_call: TRBV12-3/TRBV12-4
cdr3_nt: TGTGCCAGCAGTTTCCGGGACGCCTCCTACGAGCAGTACTTC
cdr3_aa: CASSFRDASYEQYF

j_call: TRBJ2-1
d_call: TRBD1
clone_size: large
v_call: TRBV10-3
cdr3_nt: TGTGCCATCAGTCTAAAGACAGGGACGCTCAATGAGCAGTTCTTC
cdr3_aa: CAISLKTGTLNEQFF

j_call: TRBJ1-1
d_call: TRBD1
clone_size: NA
v_call: TRBV5-1
cdr3_nt: TGCGCCAGCAGCCCGGGACAGGGGAACACTGAAGCTTTCTTT
cdr3_aa: CASSPGQGNTEAFF

j_call: TRBJ1-5
d_call: TRBD1
clone_size: NA
v_call: TRBV27
cdr3_nt: TGTGCCAGCAGTGCCGGGACAGGTGCGCCCAATCAGCCCCAGCATTTT
cdr3_aa: CASSAGTGAPNQPQHF

j_call: TRBJ1-6
d_call: NA
clone_size: NA
v_call: TRBV12-3/TRBV12-4
cdr3_nt: TGTGCCAGCAGTTTACGGGGGGCGCATAATTCACCCCTCCACTTT
cdr3_aa: CASSLRGAHNSPLHF

j_call: TRBJ2-5
d_call: NA
clone_size: NA
v_call: TRBV5-1
cdr3_nt: TGCGCCAGCAGCGGACCACAGGGGAGGGAGACCCAGTACTTC
cdr3_aa: CASSGPQGRETQYF

j_call: TRBJ1-2
d_call: TRBD1
clone_size: NA
v_call: TRBV4-2
cdr3_nt: TGTGCCAGCAGCCAAGAGGGGAGCGCAGGGGGCGAGGGCTACACCTTC
cdr3_aa: CASSQEGSAGGEGYTF

j_call: TRBJ2-1
d_call: NA
clone_size: NA
v_call: TRBV10-1
cdr3_nt: TGCGCCAGCAGTGAGTCGTATTCCGATGAGCAGTTCTTC
cdr3_aa: CASSESYSDEQFF

j_call: TRBJ2-3
d_call: NA
clone_size: many
v_call: TRBV7-2
cdr3_nt: TGTGCCAGTGACTCCGGGGGGCGTGAAGATACGCAGTATTTT
cdr3_aa: CASDSGGREDTQYF

j_call: TRBJ2-7
d_call: TRBD1
clone_size: few
v_call: TRBV27
cdr3_nt: TGTGCCAGCAGTCCCCGGGACAGGGGTCCCTACGAGCAGTACTTC
cdr3_aa: CASSPRDRGPYEQYF

j_call: TRBJ2-7
d_call: NA
clone_size: NA
v_call: TRBV2
cdr3_nt: TGTGCCAGCAGCCCCAGATCCTACGAGCAGTACTTC
cdr3_aa: CASSPRSYEQYF

j_call: TRBJ2-2
d_call: NA
clone_size: NA
v_call: TRBV18
cdr3_nt: TGTGCCAGCTCACCACCTTATAGTGCGACAGAATACACCGGGGAGCTGTTTTTT
cdr3_aa: CASSPPYSATEYTGELFF

j_call: TRBJ1-2
d_call: NA
clone_size: NA
v_call: TRBV6-4
cdr3_nt: TGTGCCAGCAGTGAGATACCGGGGTTGAGGGGCTACACCTTC
cdr3_aa: CASSEIPGLRGYTF

j_call: TRBJ1-1
d_call: TRBD1
clone_size: NA
v_call: TRBV6-1
cdr3_nt: TGTGCCAGCGGTGGGACAGGGGCGAGAGAAAACACTGAAGCTTTCTTT
cdr3_aa: CASGGTGARENTEAFF

j_call: TRBJ1-6
d_call: NA
clone_size: NA
v_call: TRBV28
cdr3_nt: TGTGCCAGCAGTCCAAAGACAGGCCTCTCCTATAATTCACCCCTCCACTTT
cdr3_aa: CASSPKTGLSYNSPLHF

j_call: TRBJ1-2
d_call: TRBD1
clone_size: NA
v_call: TRBV20-1
cdr3_nt: TGCAGTGCACGGACAGGGGGGTTCTATGGCTACACCTTC
cdr3_aa: CSARTGGFYGYTF

j_call: TRBJ1-4
d_call: NA
clone_size: NA
v_call: TRBV15
cdr3_nt: TGTGCCACCAGCAGAGATCCAAAGATTGGGATTATGGTGGCAACTAATGAAAAACTGTTTTTT
cdr3_aa: CATSRDPKIGIMVATNEKLFF

j_call: TRBJ1-5
d_call: NA
clone_size: NA
v_call: TRBV28
cdr3_nt: TGTGCCAGCAGTTTAGTTGGGCAGCCTTATAGCAATCAGCCCCAGCATTTT
cdr3_aa: CASSLVGQPYSNQPQHF

j_call: TRBJ2-6
d_call: NA
clone_size: NA
v_call: TRBV5-1
cdr3_nt: TGCGCCAGCAGCTTGGAGGACTCTGGGGCCAACGTCCTGACTTTC
cdr3_aa: CASSLEDSGANVLTF

j_call: TRBJ1-2
d_call: TRBD1
clone_size: few
v_call: TRBV4-3
cdr3_nt: TGCGCCAGCAGCCAAGTGGGACAGGGCGATGGCTACACCTTC
cdr3_aa: CASSQVGQGDGYTF

j_call: TRBJ2-3
d_call: NA
clone_size: few
v_call: TRBV6-2/TRBV6-3
cdr3_nt: TGTGCCAGCAGTTATACCGGGACTAGCACAGATACGCAGTATTTT
cdr3_aa: CASSYTGTSTDTQYF

j_call: TRBJ2-2
d_call: TRBD2
clone_size: few
v_call: TRBV28
cdr3_nt: TGTGCCAGCAGTCTCGCCACTAGCGGGACCCTCCTTGGGGAGCTGTTTTTT
cdr3_aa: CASSLATSGTLLGELFF

j_call: TRBJ1-2
d_call: NA
clone_size: few
v_call: TRBV6-1
cdr3_nt: TGTGCCAGCAGTGATCTCCGGGGGGGCTACACCTTC
cdr3_aa: CASSDLRGGYTF

j_call: TRBJ2-2
d_call: TRBD2
clone_size: many
v_call: TRBV6-1
cdr3_nt: TGTGCCAGCAGTGTTTCGCTAGCGGGCCCGATTCACACCGGGGAGCTGTTTTTT
cdr3_aa: CASSVSLAGPIHTGELFF

j_call: TRBJ1-1
d_call: NA
clone_size: NA
v_call: TRBV4-3
cdr3_nt: TGCGCCAGCAGCCAACCAAGGTCCGGGGGCGTGAACACTGAAGCTTTCTTT
cdr3_aa: CASSQPRSGGVNTEAFF

j_call: TRBJ2-1
d_call: NA
clone_size: NA
v_call: TRBV6-2/TRBV6-3
cdr3_nt: TGTGCCAGCAGTTACCTACCGTACAATGAGCAGTTCTTC
cdr3_aa: CASSYLPYNEQFF

j_call: TRBJ2-1
d_call: TRBD2
clone_size: NA
v_call: TRBV20-1
cdr3_nt: TGCAGTGCTAATAGCGGGAGAGTCTACAATGAGCAGTTCTTC
cdr3_aa: CSANSGRVYNEQFF

j_call: TRBJ1-2
d_call: NA
clone_size: NA
v_call: TRBV11-2
cdr3_nt: TGTGCCAGCAGCTTAGATCCGTCCGGCTACACCTTC
cdr3_aa: CASSLDPSGYTF